This is a list of T cell receptor beta chains from one sample in a study of T cell changes during pregnancy in multiple sclerosis. Profiling relied on immunoSEQ multiplex PCR, and the TCRdb table lists in-frame clones only, not all of them. This table has approximately 88,000 clones, approximately 94% appearing once. Sample: peripheral blood, taken in the third trimester of pregnancy. These receptors were taken from a female donor with multiple sclerosis, enrolled in a pregnancy study. The CDR3 runs from the conserved cysteine through the conserved F or W. The D gene is left open where the match is weak. Only some rows state a clone size, as once, few, many or a class for expanded clones.

TGTGCCAGCACGATGGGCCTCTTTACTGGAAACACCATATATTTT | CASTMGLFTGNTIYF | NA | TRBV19 | NA | TRBJ1-3
TGTGCCAGCACTCCTCGGGGGGCAGGGTGGACTACAAACTTC | CASTPRGAGWTTNF | NA | TRBV28 | NA | TRBJ2-7
TGCGCCAGCAGCTGGACAGGGGGCTCGGACACCGGGGAGCTGTTTTTT | CASSWTGGSDTGELFF | TRBD1 | TRBV5-1 | NA | TRBJ2-2
TGTGCCAGCAGTGGTGTAGGGGCTCCTAACTATGGCTACACCTTC | CASSGVGAPNYGYTF | NA | TRBV25-1 | NA | TRBJ1-2
TGTGCCAGCAGCTCTGGACTAGTCCGGGACGAGCAGTACTTC | CASSSGLVRDEQYF | TRBD2 | TRBV7-2 | NA | TRBJ2-7
TGTGCCAGCAGCCAGCCAAAACGGGATGAGCAGTTCTTC | CASSQPKRDEQFF | NA | TRBV7-8 | NA | TRBJ2-1
TGTGCCAGCAGTACCCGACCGGGTCGGAGCGTAGATACGCAGTATTTT | CASSTRPGRSVDTQYF | NA | TRBV6-7 | NA | TRBJ2-3
TGTGCCAGCAGGGGGGGGGACAGGGAGATAACCGGGGAGCTGTTTTTT | CASRGGDREITGELFF | TRBD1 | TRBV28 | NA | TRBJ2-2
TGTGCCAGCAGCTTGGTGGTCACCGGGGGCACTGAAGCTTTCTTT | CASSLVVTGGTEAFF | NA | TRBV5-8 | NA | TRBJ1-1
TGCGCCAGCAGCCAAGATCGACTGGTTAGGGAAAAACTGTTTTTT | CASSQDRLVREKLFF | NA | TRBV4-3 | NA | TRBJ1-4
TGTGCCAGCAGCTTACCCAGGGGCTATGGCTACACCTTC | CASSLPRGYGYTF | NA | TRBV7-2 | NA | TRBJ1-2
TGCGCCAGCAGCTTGGCGGGACAGGGCCGTTCCACCATATATTTT | CASSLAGQGRSTIYF | TRBD1 | TRBV5-1 | NA | TRBJ1-3
TGTGCCAGCAGCGTTCCCGGGACAGGGGCTGGGCTCTACGAGCAGTACTTC | CASSVPGTGAGLYEQYF | TRBD1 | TRBV25-1 | NA | TRBJ2-7
TGTGCCAGCAGTTCCTGGGGAGCTAACTATGGCTACACCTTC | CASSSWGANYGYTF | NA | TRBV28 | NA | TRBJ1-2
TGTGCCAGCAGCTTGGAGGGACTAGCGGGGGTGGAAGAGCAGTACTTC | CASSLEGLAGVEEQYF | TRBD2 | TRBV7-9 | once | TRBJ2-7
TGTGCCATCAGTGCCGCCGGGACTAGCGCTAGCTACGAGCAGTACTTC | CAISAAGTSASYEQYF | TRBD2 | TRBV10-3 | NA | TRBJ2-7
TGCGCCAGCAGCTCGAACAGGGAGAACACCGGGGAGCTGTTTTTT | CASSSNRENTGELFF | NA | TRBV5-1 | NA | TRBJ2-2
TGCAGCGTTCGGCTAGCGGGAGGAACCGCCGAGCAGTACTTC | CSVRLAGGTAEQYF | TRBD2 | TRBV29-1 | NA | TRBJ2-7
TGTGCCAGCAGCGTAGACAGCTCTAATTACTATGGCTACACCTTC | CASSVDSSNYYGYTF | NA | TRBV9 | NA | TRBJ1-2
TGTGCCAGCAGCTTAGTAGGACAGGGGAGCGAGCAGTACTTC | CASSLVGQGSEQYF | TRBD1 | TRBV7-6 | NA | TRBJ2-7
TGCAGCGTTGTAATTCCCCAGGACACAGAAAGAAACAATGAGCAGTTCTTC | CSVVIPQDTERNNEQFF | NA | TRBV29-1 | NA | TRBJ2-1
TGTGCCAGCAGCTTGGACATACTGGGTGATGGCTACACCTTC | CASSLDILGDGYTF | NA | TRBV7-9 | NA | TRBJ1-2
TGCGCCAGCAGCTTGCGACTAGCGGGGGACGAGCAGTACTTC | CASSLRLAGDEQYF | TRBD2 | TRBV5-1 | NA | TRBJ2-7
TGCGCCAGCAGCTTGGACGGCGGGAGGCCACAAGAGACCCAGTACTTC | CASSLDGGRPQETQYF | TRBD2 | TRBV5-1 | NA | TRBJ2-5
TGTGCCAGCAGCCCAAACCCCCTCGGTTATGGCTACACCTTC | CASSPNPLGYGYTF | NA | TRBV28 | NA | TRBJ1-2
TGTGCCAGCACGGACAGGGTTATGTACGAGCAGTACTTC | CASTDRVMYEQYF | TRBD1 | TRBV6-5 | NA | TRBJ2-7
TGTGCCAGCAGTCTGAAAGAACTACGCCTCAAGGCAGATACGCAGTATTTT | CASSLKELRLKADTQYF | NA | TRBV5-6 | NA | TRBJ2-3
TGTGCCAGCAAATCGTCGGCCTGGGGGCAGGGGCAGGTTGAAGCTTTCTTT | CASKSSAWGQGQVEAFF | NA | TRBV27 | NA | TRBJ1-1
TGCGCCAGCAGGGCCATGTTGAGGGGGAAACAAGAGACCCAGTACTTC | CASRAMLRGKQETQYF | NA | TRBV5-1 | NA | TRBJ2-5
TGTGCCAGCAGACAGGGAACCAAAAACATTCAGTACTTC | CASRQGTKNIQYF | NA | TRBV28 | once | TRBJ2-4
TGTGCCAGCAGGGCAGGACTAGCGGGAACAGTTGGTCGAGAGACCCAGTACTTC | CASRAGLAGTVGRETQYF | TRBD2 | TRBV2 | NA | TRBJ2-5
TGCGCCAGCAGCCAAGGGAGATGGGGGGGGCGGGAAAACGGCTACGAGCAGTACTTC | CASSQGRWGGRENGYEQYF | NA | TRBV4-3 | NA | TRBJ2-7
TGTGCCAGCAGCTTCGGAGGACTAGCCCTCGCCAAAAACATTCAGTACTTC | CASSFGGLALAKNIQYF | TRBD2 | TRBV11-2 | once | TRBJ2-4
TGTGCCAGCAGCCGGACAGGGGGTCAGGAGACCCAGTACTTC | CASSRTGGQETQYF | TRBD1 | TRBV27 | NA | TRBJ2-5
TGCGCCAGCAGCTTGGGGCACGCCTCGGATACGCAGTATTTT | CASSLGHASDTQYF | NA | TRBV5-1 | once | TRBJ2-3
TGTGCCAGTAGTATTGCCACTTCCTACGAGCAGTACTTC | CASSIATSYEQYF | NA | TRBV19 | NA | TRBJ2-7
TGTGCCAGCAGTATCAGCGCCTACGAGCAGTACTTC | CASSISAYEQYF | NA | TRBV28 | NA | TRBJ2-7
TGTGCCAGTAGCCTAGCGGGAGGTCACTCCTACGAGCAGTACTTC | CASSLAGGHSYEQYF | TRBD2 | TRBV19 | once | TRBJ2-7
TGTGCCAGCAGCGTAGACAGGGGGACTGAAGCTTTCTTT | CASSVDRGTEAFF | TRBD1 | TRBV9 | NA | TRBJ1-1
TGCAGCGTTGACCGGGACAGCTCCCTTGGCTACACCTTC | CSVDRDSSLGYTF | TRBD1 | TRBV29-1 | NA | TRBJ1-2
TGCGCCAGCAGCCAAGGAACCGGGACACCCTACGAGCAGTACTTC | CASSQGTGTPYEQYF | NA | TRBV4-3 | once | TRBJ2-7
TGTGCCAGTAGCCTTCGGACTAGCGGGATGGGCTCCTACAATGAGCAGTTCTTC | CASSLRTSGMGSYNEQFF | TRBD2 | TRBV19 | few | TRBJ2-1
TGCAGCGTTGTTCACAGGGCGTTGGCGGAGACCCAGTACTTC | CSVVHRALAETQYF | NA | TRBV29-1 | NA | TRBJ2-5
TGTGCCAGCAGCCCCCAACGCGGACTAGCGGCCAACCGGGGGTCCTACAATGAGCAGTTCTTC | CASSPQRGLAANRGSYNEQFF | TRBD2 | TRBV9 | NA | TRBJ2-1
TGTGCCAGCAGCGGGCCGGGGGGCCACAATGAGCAGTTCTTC | CASSGPGGHNEQFF | NA | TRBV25-1 | NA | TRBJ2-1
TGTGCCAGCAGTTCTAGGGACAGTTTCTACGAGCAGTACTTC | CASSSRDSFYEQYF | TRBD1 | TRBV7-9 | once | TRBJ2-7
TGTGCCAGCAGTGATTTCCGGGAGAGCCTCTCCTACAATGAGCAGTTCTTC | CASSDFRESLSYNEQFF | NA | TRBV6-1 | NA | TRBJ2-1
TGTGCCAGCAGCCGGACAGGGAACAATGAGCAGTTCTTC | CASSRTGNNEQFF | TRBD1 | TRBV7-2 | NA | TRBJ2-1
TGCAGCGTTGGAAGTGTTGGAGTTTCCTACAATGAGCAGTTCTTC | CSVGSVGVSYNEQFF | NA | TRBV29-1 | NA | TRBJ2-1
TGTGCCAGCAGCTCCGGGACGGCCGGGAGTCAGCCCCAGCATTTT | CASSSGTAGSQPQHF | NA | TRBV5-5 | NA | TRBJ1-5
TGTGCCAGCAGGGGGCAGATAGGCTACACCTTC | CASRGQIGYTF | NA | TRBV6-1 | few | TRBJ1-2
TGTGCCAGCAGTCCGACTAGCGGAACCTACGAGCAGTACTTC | CASSPTSGTYEQYF | TRBD2 | TRBV6-5 | NA | TRBJ2-7
TGTGCCAGCAGCCAAGAGGGGACCGGGACACGAAACTCCTACGAGCAGTACTTC | CASSQEGTGTRNSYEQYF | NA | TRBV4-2 | NA | TRBJ2-7
TGCGCCAGCAGCTTGGCTGGACTAGGAGGCACCGGGGAGCTGTTTTTT | CASSLAGLGGTGELFF | TRBD2 | TRBV5-1 | NA | TRBJ2-2
TGTGCCAGCAGCCAAGGGACAGCCGGCGGGGAGCTGTTTTTT | CASSQGTAGGELFF | TRBD1 | TRBV7-2 | NA | TRBJ2-2
TGTGCCAGCAGTGACCTCGGGGGGCCGGGAGAGCAGTTCTTC | CASSDLGGPGEQFF | NA | TRBV2 | NA | TRBJ2-1
TGTGCCAGCAGTTCCAGGGTTCGCGAGCAGTACTTC | CASSSRVREQYF | NA | TRBV28 | NA | TRBJ2-7
TGTGCCAGCAGTAACAGGGCAGGGTGGGACACTGAAGCTTTCTTT | CASSNRAGWDTEAFF | NA | TRBV6-5 | NA | TRBJ1-1
TGTGCCACCAGCAGGGGACAAGAGACCCAGTACTTC | CATSRGQETQYF | NA | TRBV6-5 | NA | TRBJ2-5
TGTGCCAGCAGCGCCTCTCAGGGCTCCGGGGAGCTGTTTTTT | CASSASQGSGELFF | NA | TRBV5-4 | NA | TRBJ2-2